This is a list of T cell receptor beta chains from one sample in a study of shared clonotypes between healthy human individuals. The data were produced by immunoSEQ multiplex PCR, yet TCRdb's version contains in-frame clones alone and is incomplete. Among 2 million to 2.5 million clones listed, about 90% were seen once. The sample was naive CD4+ T cells from PBMCs. The receptors were sampled from a young man in good health. Some clones in this sample may be carry-over from other donors' samples. CDR3s include the opening cysteine and the closing phenylalanine or tryptophan. A D gene is named only where the DNA matches it firmly. Not every row has a clone size; where given, it reads once, few, many or a size class.

-	TRBV5-4	TRBJ2-4	TRBD2	CASSSGGLAKNIQYF
-	TRBV18	TRBJ1-2	-	CASSPQGQSQTGYTF
-	TRBV30	TRBJ2-2	-	CAWKFGRASTGELFF
-	TRBV7-2	TRBJ2-7	TRBD2	CASSLVASGSYEQYF
-	TRBV5-1	TRBJ2-3	TRBD1	CASSLVAGGATDTQYF
once	TRBV6-5	TRBJ2-5	-	CASSYRGPETQYF
-	TRBV7-9	TRBJ2-2	-	CASRGGPERAGELFF
-	TRBV21-1	TRBJ2-7	-	CASSRDSLTYEQYF
-	TRBV15	TRBJ1-2	-	CATSGNRELNYGYTF
-	TRBV7-8	TRBJ1-5	TRBD1	CASSPRQGASNQPQHF
-	TRBV19	TRBJ1-5	-	CASSMVQGYSNQPQHF
once	TRBV5-1	TRBJ2-7	-	CASSSGWGQRKTYEQYF
-	TRBV7-3	TRBJ2-7	-	CASSPRWDYEQYF
-	TRBV11-3	TRBJ2-3	TRBD2	CASSLGLAGGDTQYF